The present T cell receptor beta chain was sequenced within a study of shared clonotypes between healthy human individuals. Produced via immunoSEQ multiplex PCR; TCRdb's table is partial and in-frame only. The repertoire consists of roughly 1,000,000 clones, with about 84% occurring once and the leading ten covering 0.55% to 0.7%. The sequence derives from a man in his late teens or twenties in good health. Some clones in this sample may be carry-over from other donors' samples. Sequences were obtained from memory CD4+ T cells from PBMCs. Sample subset: CD45RA-negative fraction.

The CDR3 loop is CATKAGVYTGELFF. Here the CDR3 DNA reads TGTGCCACCAAGGCAGGGGTCTACACCGGGGAGCTGTTTTTT. The chain uses TRBV6-1 and TRBJ2-2; D perhaps matches TRBD1 (6 bases). CDR1 and CDR2 from the germline V gene are MNHNS and SASEGT. The CDR3 loop spans 14 amino acids. With 10 bases removed from V and 3 bases from J, the gap between germline ends came to 15 bases.